This T cell receptor beta chain was found in a study of identical twins. Study observations and caveats: Out-of-frame alpha sequences shared by twins were enriched for low generation probability.

This CDR3 region has 14 residues. Per germline, CDR1 SEHNR and CDR2 FQNEAQ (reference sequence). Germline trimming cut 3 bases from V and 9 bases from J; bases unmatched to any gene: 4. Template switching introduced a universal primer site, and the cDNA bore unique molecular identifiers. TCRdb passed the 5' RACE reads through MiXCR, listing each CDR3 protein once. The data show around 490,000 distinct CDR3 sequences, with more than 20% seen just once and about 0.48% held by the top ten. Remarks on this clonotype: Its target is unknown.

This sample was also put to use in a study of yellow fever vaccine responses in identical twins. That source reports: Reported findings indicate that twins' vaccine T cell responses seemed partially convergent, partially personalized.

The receptor comes from a woman aged 18 to 35 in good health. The genes are TRBV7-9 and TRBJ2-1; 11 nucleotides line up with TRBD1. The sample was CD4+ T cells sorted from blood. The CDR3 is CASSFGGQGVEQFF. CDR3 nucleotide sequence: TGTGCCAGCAGCTTCGGGGGACAGGGGGTTGAGCAGTTCTTC.